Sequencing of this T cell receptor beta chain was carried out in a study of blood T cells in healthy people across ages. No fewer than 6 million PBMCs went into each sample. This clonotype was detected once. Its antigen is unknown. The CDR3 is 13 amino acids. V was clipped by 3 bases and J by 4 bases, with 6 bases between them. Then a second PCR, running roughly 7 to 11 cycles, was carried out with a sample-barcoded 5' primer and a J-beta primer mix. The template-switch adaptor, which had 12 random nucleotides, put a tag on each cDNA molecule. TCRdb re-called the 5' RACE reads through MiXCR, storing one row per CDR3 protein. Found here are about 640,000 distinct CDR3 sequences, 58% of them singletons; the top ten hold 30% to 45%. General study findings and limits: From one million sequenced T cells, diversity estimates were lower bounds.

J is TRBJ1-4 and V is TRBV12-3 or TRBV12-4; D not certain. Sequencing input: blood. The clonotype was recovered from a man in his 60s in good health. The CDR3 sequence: CASSFRVNEKLFF. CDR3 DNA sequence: TGTGCCAGCAGTTTCAGAGTTAATGAAAAACTGTTTTTT.